This TCR beta chain was retrieved from a study of tumor and adjacent non-tumor tissue in lung cancer. Study-wide context: The cohort had roughly 11 adenocarcinoma, a couple of squamous cell and 1 small cell patients. Stage I to III disease affected roughly ten men and roughly 5 women aged about 31 to 85.

TCRbeta libraries were built with three rounds of nested PCR, modified from ARM-PCR. One entry per CDR3 protein results from TCRdb running MiXCR on the multiplex PCR reads. The table shows around 57,000 distinct CDR3 sequences, with more than 55% occurring only once. Study-wide results and caveats: In normal lung, the top 100 clones were significantly more dominant than in tumor.

The germline V gene has CDR1 SQVTM and CDR2 ANQGSEA. The CDR3 is 12 amino acids in total, end residues counted. Concerning this clonotype: Its specificity is not known. The limits of the CDR3 on the DNA are not certain, so only TCRdb's listed CDR3 is given.

The template was RNA from unsorted bulk tissue. This non-tumor lung sample came from over 3 cm beyond the tumor edge. The sample comprised distant non-tumor lung tissue. The chain has TRBV29-1 and TRBJ1-2. The sequence was obtained from a man between 70 and 80 years old with non-small cell lung cancer. The CDR3 spells CSVGVGNYGYIF.